One and the same sample provided the 26 T cell receptor beta chains below, sequenced in a study of early T cells in non-severe SARS-CoV-2 infection. Each CDR3 protein gets one entry after TCRdb re-called the 5' RACE reads with MiXCR. The data contain roughly 71,000 distinct CDR3 sequences, 13% of them seen just once; the ten biggest clones take up 5.2%. Material for sequencing was whole blood. The receptors were gathered from an adult who was a healthcare worker with PCR-confirmed SARS-CoV-2 infection or an uninfected control (not recorded which).

This clonotype came up many times. V and J are TRBV27 and TRBJ2-7; D is ambiguous. The CDR3 length is 14 residues. Germline-derived CDR1 and CDR2 are MNHEY and SMNVEV (reference sequence). V dropped 4 bases and J dropped 5 bases, with 15 bases sitting between them. CDR3: CASSSPPGYNEQYF. CDR3 nucleotides: TGTGCCAGCAGTTCCCCCCCGGGTTACAACGAGCAGTACTTC.

V gene TRBV12-2 combines with J gene TRBJ2-1. TRBV12-2 is given as a pseudogene. CDR3 size: 11 residues. DNA of the CDR3: TGTGCAAGTCGCTTTAATTATGAGCAGTTCTTC. Its translation is CASRFNYEQFF.

The chain recombines TRBV29-1 with TRBJ2-3; weak D call: TRBD2 (6 bases). Trimming left V 7 bases short and J 5 bases short, with 13 bases between. Germline CDR1 and CDR2: SQVTM and ANQGSEA. The CDR3 is 12 amino acids. In DNA form, the CDR3 reads TGCAGCGCCAGGCGGGGTGAAGATACGCAGTATTTT. This codes for CSARRGEDTQYF.

This clonotype has ten or more counts. The rearrangement joins TRBV7-9 to TRBJ2-1; D call uncertain. Germline assignment: CDR1 SEHNR and CDR2 FQNEAQ (reference sequence). Trimming removed 1 base from V and 10 bases from J, with 11 bases in between. This CDR3 region has 13 residues. DNA of the CDR3: TGTGCCAGCAGCTTAGACGCGAGTACAGAGCAGTTCTTC. This gives the protein CASSLDASTEQFF.

This clonotype came up a few times. The chain combines TRBV28 with TRBJ2-5; no firm D call. V lost 3 bases and J lost 3, with 11 bases in between. Germline lookup yields CDR1 MDHEN and CDR2 SYDVKM. The CDR3 has 14 residues. The CDR3 bases are TGTGCCAGCAGTTTGATTGTAACGAAAGAGACCCAGTACTTC. Translated: CASSLIVTKETQYF.

V gene TRBV11-1 combines with J gene TRBJ2-2, with 9 bases that match TRBD1. CDR3 length: 16 amino acids. CDR1 is SGHAT, CDR2 FQDESV, per germline (reference sequence). J was trimmed by 6 bases and V by 4 bases; bases with no gene match: 9. The CDR3 region is CASSSTGGNLPGELFF. Written as DNA, the CDR3 is TGTGCCAGCAGCTCGACAGGGGGAAATCTCCCCGGGGAGCTGTTTTTT.

This clonotype was counted ten times or more. The chain has TRBV18 and TRBJ2-1; unclear D gene. Germline lookup yields CDR1 KGHSH and CDR2 LQKENI. Trimming cost V 0 bases and J 2 bases, with 2 bases left between them. The CDR3 consists of 13 residues. CDR3 sequence reads: CASSPPAYNEQFF. DNA of the CDR3: TGTGCCAGCTCACCACCCGCCTACAATGAGCAGTTCTTC.

V usage is TRBV20-1 and J usage is TRBJ2-3; no definite D call. CDR1 and CDR2 (germline): DFQATT, SNEGSKA (reference sequence). The CDR3 contains 13 residues. With 0 bases removed from V and 2 bases from J, the gap between germline ends came to 6 bases. For the CDR3, the DNA is TGCAGTGCTAGAGATCCGATCACAGATACGCAGTATTTT. It translates to CSARDPITDTQYF.

At least ten counts were recorded for this clonotype. The chain is built from TRBV20-1 and TRBJ2-3; maybe TRBD1 (6 bases). CDR1 and CDR2 (germline): DFQATT, SNEGSKA (reference sequence). Trimming pared 6 bases from V and 2 bases from J, leaving 15 bases between. The CDR3 runs 14 residues. CDR3 protein: CSASVGANTDTQYF. CDR3 bases: TGCAGTGCGAGTGTGGGGGCAAACACAGATACGCAGTATTTT.

This clonotype showed up just a few times. This chain connects TRBV15 to TRBJ2-5; 9 nucleotides line up with TRBD2. The CDR3 is 14 residues long. The germline CDR1 and CDR2 sequences are LNHNV and YYDKDF (reference sequence). V lost 6 bases to trimming and J lost 5 bases; unmatched junction nucleotides: 7. CDR3 in amino acids: CATRAGTSSETQYF. CDR3 in DNA: TGTGCCACCAGGGCCGGGACTAGCAGTGAGACCCAGTACTTC.

About this clonotype: This may be a read error, as it is one base from a much larger clone. The V and J genes are TRBV27 and TRBJ2-7; TRBD1 aligns across 11 bases. The CDR3 contains 16 residues. Germline CDR1 and CDR2: MNHEY and SMNVEV (reference sequence). CDR3 sequence reads: CASSSRRDRGGYELYF. The CDR3 DNA follows: TGTGCCAGCAGCTCCCGAAGGGACAGGGGGGGATACGAGCTGTACTTC.

At least ten counts were recorded for this clonotype. This chain joins TRBV4-1 and TRBJ2-7; 7 positions match TRBD1. Germline V lookup: CDR1 MGHRA, CDR2 YSYEKL. V was pared by 0 bases and J by 2 bases, with 7 bases of the junction left unmatched. CDR3 length: 16 amino acids. The CDR3 loop is CASSQDPGTDAYEQYF. The DNA for the CDR3 is TGCGCCAGCAGCCAAGATCCCGGGACAGACGCCTACGAGCAGTACTTC.

This clonotype was seen at least ten times. The chain employs TRBV13 and TRBJ2-1, with D possibly TRBD2 on 6 matching bases. V shed 2 bases and J shed 0 bases, with 14 bases lying between them. This CDR3 is built from 17 residues. From germline, CDR1 is PRHDT and CDR2 FYEKMQ (reference sequence). CDR3 DNA sequence: TGTGCCAGCAGCTTACTTCTAGCGCAGAGCTCCTACAATGAGCAGTTCTTC. Encoded protein: CASSLLLAQSSYNEQFF. The whole variable domain, filled in from reference TRBV13 and TRBJ2-1, reads AAGVIQSPRHLIKEKRETATLKCYPIPRHDTVYWYQQGPGQDPQFLISFYEKMQSDKGSIPDRFSAQQFSDYHSELNMSSLELGDSALYFCASSLLLAQSSYNEQFFGPGTRLTVL.

The sample holds a few counts of this clonotype. This chain links TRBV3-1 with TRBJ2-1, with D possibly TRBD2 on 6 matching bases. Germline CDR1 and CDR2: LGHDT and YNNKEL (reference sequence). The CDR3 extends over 15 amino acids. Trimming removed 2 bases from V and 4 bases from J, with 12 bases in between. In DNA form, the CDR3 reads TGTGCCAGCAGCCAAAGTCAGCGGGCTTACAATGAGCAGTTCTTC. The encoded protein is CASSQSQRAYNEQFF.

In its sample, this clonotype was seen a few times. The chain combines TRBV24-1 with TRBJ2-1, with 10 nucleotides matching TRBD2. The J segment lost 8 bases and the V segment lost 2 bases, leaving 8 bases of the junction unmatched. CDR3 length equals 16 residues. Germline V gene data show CDR1 as KGHDR and CDR2 as SFDVKD. DNA of the CDR3: TGTGCCACCAGTGATTCACTAGCGGGAACAGGTCATGAGCAGTTCTTC. Encoded protein: CATSDSLAGTGHEQFF.

The chain has TRBV7-2 and TRBJ2-2, with D unresolved. Germline lookup yields CDR1 SGHTA and CDR2 FQGNSA. The CDR3 is 14 amino acids. Between the trimmed V and J ends, which lost 0 bases and 2 bases, there was a span of 4 bases. The CDR3 loop is CASSLALNTGELFF. CDR3 nucleotide sequence: TGTGCCAGCAGCTTAGCGCTTAACACCGGGGAGCTGTTTTTT.

This clonotype was seen a few times. V gene TRBV9 combines with J gene TRBJ2-5, with 10 bases fitting TRBD2. CDR3 length: 17 amino acids. Trimming took 0 bases from V and 3 from J; bases not matched to a gene: 8. From germline, CDR1 is SGDLS and CDR2 YYNGEE. This chain's CDR3 is CASSVGASGGPEETQYF. CDR3 in DNA: TGTGCCAGCAGCGTAGGCGCTAGCGGGGGTCCAGAAGAGACCCAGTACTTC.

This clonotype was seen more than once but under ten times. This chain joins TRBV7-9 and TRBJ2-1; tentatively, D is TRBD1 (5 bases). The CDR3 consists of 16 residues. Trimming left V 3 bases short and J 5 bases short, with 17 bases between. Germline V gives CDR1 SEHNR, CDR2 FQNEAQ (reference sequence). CDR3 amino acids: CASSFYVDTVDNEQFF. Written as DNA, the CDR3 is TGTGCCAGCAGCTTCTATGTGGACACCGTGGACAATGAGCAGTTCTTC.

There are a few counts of this clonotype. The chain carries TRBV6-2 or TRBV6-3 and TRBJ2-2; no reliable D call. Trimming removed 7 bases at V and 3 bases at J, with 9 bases between. The CDR3 is made up of 13 amino acids. Germline-derived CDR1 and CDR2 are MNHEY and SVGEGT. This CDR3 reads CASTTFYTGELFF. CDR3 nucleotides: TGTGCCAGCACTACGTTCTACACCGGGGAGCTGTTTTTT.

This clonotype was counted many times. This rearrangement joins TRBV2 to TRBJ2-5; D call uncertain. V shed 7 bases and J shed 5 bases, with 20 bases lying between them. Germline assignment: CDR1 SNHLY and CDR2 FYNNEI. The length of the CDR3 is 15 residues. The chain's CDR3 is CASKPYGGAEETQYF. CDR3 sequence (DNA): TGTGCCAGCAAACCCTACGGCGGCGCTGAGGAGACCCAGTACTTC.

This clonotype was detected many times. Written as DNA, the CDR3 is TGTGCCACCAGTGATCAAGACAGGGGGCTGGAGACCCAGTACTTC. As protein: CATSDQDRGLETQYF. This chain joins TRBV24-1 and TRBJ2-5, with TRBD1 matching 10 bases. Germline lookup yields CDR1 KGHDR and CDR2 SFDVKD. Trimming took 3 bases from V and 5 from J; bases not matched to a gene: 5. This CDR3 is 15 amino acids long.

This clonotype was picked up a small number of times. The CDR3 coding sequence is TGTGCCAGCAGCTCCCAGGGAGGGTACTACGAGCAGTACTTC. Translating it yields CASSSQGGYYEQYF. V usage is TRBV7-2 and J usage is TRBJ2-7; 7 nucleotides agree with TRBD2. This CDR3 is 14 amino acids long. J lost 3 bases, V lost 4 bases, and 6 bases had no gene match. Per germline, CDR1 SGHTA and CDR2 FQGNSA.

This clonotype showed up just once. At one boundary the junction diverges from the germline segment, which might be a read error. This chain links TRBV27 with TRBJ2-7; D call uncertain. Germline V lookup: CDR1 MNHEY, CDR2 SMNVEV (reference sequence). This CDR3 region has 14 residues. The CDR3 loop is CASSLKTPTYELYF. DNA of the CDR3: TGTGCCAGCAGTTTAAAGACACCTACCTACGAGCTGTACTTC.

This clonotype was observed a few times. The chain is built from TRBV6-2 or TRBV6-3 and TRBJ2-7; 11 bases match TRBD1. CDR1 MNHEY and CDR2 SVGEGT come from the germline V gene. Trimming took 8 bases from V and 7 from J; bases not matched to a gene: 16. The CDR3 length is 16 residues. In DNA, the CDR3 is TGTGCCAGCCGATCTTTTCCGGGACAGGGGGTCTATGAGCAGTACTTC. Translation gives CASRSFPGQGVYEQYF.

This clonotype was seen only a few times. The genes are TRBV5-1 and TRBJ1-1; 7 nucleotides match TRBD1. V gave up 5 bases and J gave up 11 bases; unmatched junction bases: 12. This CDR3 has 13 amino acids. The germline V gene has CDR1 SGHRS and CDR2 YFSETQ. The CDR3 protein is CASRDAGQAGAFF. CDR3 nucleotides: TGCGCCAGCAGGGATGCCGGACAGGCGGGGGCTTTCTTT.

Only a few counts were recorded for this clonotype. The chain links TRBV29-1 to TRBJ1-2; D not resolved. V lost 0 bases and J lost 3, with 11 bases in between. This CDR3 spans 14 amino acids. The germline V gene encodes CDR1 SQVTM and CDR2 ANQGSEA. CDR3 coding DNA: TGCAGCGTTGAAGATGGCCCGGGATACTATGGCTACACCTTC. Protein sequence: CSVEDGPGYYGYTF.